This T cell receptor beta chain was profiled in a study of blood T cells in healthy people across ages. Overall study findings and caveats: More naive CD4+ cells and higher diversity marked long-lived donors relative to aged donors.

Sample-barcoded 5' priming and a J-beta primer mix drove a second PCR of roughly 7 to 11 cycles. TCRdb re-derived calls from the 5' RACE reads in MiXCR, one entry per CDR3 protein. The data hold about 1,400,000 distinct CDR3 sequences, with roughly 60% observed a single time. Note on this clonotype: The antigen remains undetermined.

Germline V lookup: CDR1 SNHLY, CDR2 FYNNEI. The length of the CDR3 is 18 residues. Trimming took 7 bases from V and 4 from J; bases not matched to a gene: 17. J is TRBJ2-3 and V is TRBV2; 10 bases are a match to TRBD2. Sequenced sample: blood. The sequence was collected from a young man in good health. CDR3 residues: CASTWTSGVPPGADTQYF. The CDR3 DNA follows: TGTGCCAGCACCTGGACTAGCGGAGTCCCCCCTGGGGCAGATACGCAGTATTTT.